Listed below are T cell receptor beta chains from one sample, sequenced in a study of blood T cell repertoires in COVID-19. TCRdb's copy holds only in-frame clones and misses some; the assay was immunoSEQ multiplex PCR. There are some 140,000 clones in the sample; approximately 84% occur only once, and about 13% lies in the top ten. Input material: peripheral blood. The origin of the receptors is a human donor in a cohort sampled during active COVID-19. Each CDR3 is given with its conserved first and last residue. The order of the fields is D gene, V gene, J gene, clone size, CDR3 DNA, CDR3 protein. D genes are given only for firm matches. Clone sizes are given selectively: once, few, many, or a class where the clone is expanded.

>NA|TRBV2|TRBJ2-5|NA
TGTGCCAGCGGTAGCTCGCGGCAAGAGACCCAGTACTTC
CASGSSRQETQYF
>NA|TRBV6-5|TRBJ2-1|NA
TGTGCCAGCAGTTACCTACAGGGGGGGGGTGAGCAGTTCTTC
CASSYLQGGGEQFF
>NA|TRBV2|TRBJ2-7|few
TGTGCCAGCAGGCGGCGGGCCCCGCGGGACGAGCAGTACTTC
CASRRRAPRDEQYF
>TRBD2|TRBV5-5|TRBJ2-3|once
TGTGCCAGCACTGCGCGGGGGGTGGCCACAGATACGCAGTATTTT
CASTARGVATDTQYF
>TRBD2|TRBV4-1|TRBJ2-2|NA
TGCGCCAGCAGCCAAAAGGGGCGAGGTCGGGGGGATTTAGTCGGGGAGCTGTTTTTT
CASSQKGRGRGDLVGELFF
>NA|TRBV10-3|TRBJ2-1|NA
TGTGCCACAGAATCAGGGCCAGGGTTGGCTAATGAGCAGTTCTTC
CATESGPGLANEQFF
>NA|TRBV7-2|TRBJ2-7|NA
TGTGCCAGCAGCTTAGTTAAGGGGGTCGTCAGCGAGCAGTACTTC
CASSLVKGVVSEQYF
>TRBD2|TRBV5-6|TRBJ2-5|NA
TGTGCCAGCAGCGAGCCGCGACTAGCGGGGGGAGAGACCCAGTACTTC
CASSEPRLAGGETQYF
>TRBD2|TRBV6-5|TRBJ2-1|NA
TGTGCCAGCAGCTTGACTAGCGGAAAGTACAATGAGCAGTTCTTC
CASSLTSGKYNEQFF
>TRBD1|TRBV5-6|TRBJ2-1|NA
TGTGCCAGCACCTCAAGGACAGGGTGGGAAAATGAGCAGTTCTTC
CASTSRTGWENEQFF
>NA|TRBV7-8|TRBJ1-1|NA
TGTGCCAGCAGCTTAGTGGCGGGGACGAACACTGAAGCTTTCTTT
CASSLVAGTNTEAFF
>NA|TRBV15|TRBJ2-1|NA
TGTGCCACCAGCAAGAGGGGGGGGAATTCCTACAATGAGCAGTTCTTC
CATSKRGGNSYNEQFF
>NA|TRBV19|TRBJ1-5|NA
TGTGCCAGTAGTTATGCAGGGGCGGGCAATCAGCCCCAGCATTTT
CASSYAGAGNQPQHF
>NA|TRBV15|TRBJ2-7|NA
TGTGCCACCAGCAGAGTTAGTTTTTCTAGCGAGCAGTACTTC
CATSRVSFSSEQYF
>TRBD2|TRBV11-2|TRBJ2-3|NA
TGTGCCAGCAGCCTACTTAGCGGGGAATCCACAGATACGCAGTATTTT
CASSLLSGESTDTQYF
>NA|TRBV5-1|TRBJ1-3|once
TGCGCCAGCAGCTTGGATGGCTTCTCTGGAAACACCATATATTTT
CASSLDGFSGNTIYF
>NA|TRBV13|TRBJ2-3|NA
TGTGCCAGCAGCTCGCGGGACCAAGGAGGCACAGATACGCAGTATTTT
CASSSRDQGGTDTQYF
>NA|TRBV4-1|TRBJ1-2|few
TGCGCCAGCAGCCCCACCGAGACAGCTAACTATGGCTACACCTTC
CASSPTETANYGYTF